Each of the 20 T cell receptor beta chains below was sequenced from the same sample in a study of T cells expressing NK-cell markers. TCRdb reanalyzed the 5' RACE reads, giving one entry per CDR3 protein sequence and no DNA. The repertoire table contains about 260,000 distinct CDR3 sequences. Sequenced input: blood T cells: a sorted CD56 or NKG2C T cell subset, CD4+ or CD8+ T cells, or bulk PBMC T cells (not recorded which). These receptor sequences come from a woman aged 18 to 75 in good health.

The chain combines TRBV19 with TRBJ1-4; the D gene TCRdb calls, TRBD1, cannot be checked with no DNA. The CDR3 runs 14 residues. Germline CDR1 reads LNHDA; CDR2 reads SQIVND (reference sequence). The CDR3 sequence is CASRTGATNEKLFF.

The rearrangement links TRBV12-3 or TRBV12-4 to TRBJ2-1; absent DNA, TCRdb's TRBD2 call cannot be checked. The CDR3 is 12 amino acids. The CDR3 protein is CASSPRTGKQFF.

The V call is TRBV5-1, the J call TRBJ1-1. Germline CDR1 SGHRS, CDR2 YFSETQ. The CDR3 extends over 16 amino acids. This CDR3 reads CASSFLKRAMNTEAFF.

This chain connects TRBV7-9 to TRBJ2-7; TCRdb gives TRBD2 as the D gene, but with no DNA this cannot be confirmed. There are 15 residues in the CDR3. Looked up from germline, CDR1 is SEHNR and CDR2 is FQNEAQ (reference sequence). The CDR3 loop reads CASSPLLAGGSEQYF.

This chain connects TRBV7-2 to TRBJ2-3; there is no DNA to check the TCRdb D call of TRBD1. This CDR3 has 16 residues. Germline-derived CDR1 and CDR2 are SGHTA and FQGNSA. CDR3 region: CASSSSLSDGGDTQYF.

V gene TRBV10-3 combines with J gene TRBJ2-1; the D gene TCRdb calls, TRBD1, cannot be checked with no DNA. Germline values: CDR1 ENHRY, CDR2 SYGVKD. The CDR3 sequence is 15 residues long. The chain's CDR3 is CAITKTGNKDSEQFF.

CDR3 in amino acids: CASSPPLGGTQYF. V gene TRBV18 combines with J gene TRBJ2-3. Germline V gene lookup returns CDR1 KGHSH and CDR2 LQKENI. The CDR3 has 13 amino acids. The whole variable domain, remainder taken from reference TRBV18 and TRBJ2-3, is NAGVMQNPRHLVRRRGQEARLRCSPMKGHSHVYWYRQLPEEGLKFMVYLQKENIIDESGMPKERFSAEFPKEGPSILRIQQVVRGDSAAYFCASSPPLGGTQYFGPGTRLTVL.

The chain joins TRBV12-3 or TRBV12-4 to TRBJ2-7; TCRdb outputs TRBD1, but without DNA this stays unchecked. This CDR3 region has 13 residues. CDR3 sequence reads: CASSPLTGAEQYF.

The CDR3 loop is CSARDWDRGSAEAFF. The rearrangement links TRBV20-1 to TRBJ1-1; TCRdb's D gene call, TRBD1, goes unchecked for lack of DNA. Germline CDR1 and CDR2: DFQATT and SNEGSKA (reference sequence). This CDR3 region has 15 residues.

The chain carries TRBV11-3 and TRBJ2-3; TCRdb calls TRBD2, which cannot be checked without DNA. Germline loops: CDR1 SGHNT, CDR2 YENEEA. The CDR3 is 16 amino acids. CDR3 region: CASSSKAGSSTDTQYF.

V is TRBV7-8 and J is TRBJ2-1. This CDR3 spans 15 amino acids. Germline V gives CDR1 SGHVS, CDR2 FQNEAQ. The CDR3 region is CASRIAGEFYNEQFF.

The chain is built from TRBV4-3 and TRBJ1-5; TCRdb outputs TRBD1, but without DNA this stays unchecked. The CDR3 runs 17 residues. Germline CDR1 LGHNA, CDR2 YSLEER. This chain's CDR3 is CASSQDVAPYSNQPQHF.

The J gene is TRBJ1-4, the V gene TRBV11-2. CDR3 length: 15 residues. Germline V CDR1 and CDR2: SGHAT, FQNNGV. The CDR3 here is CASSLVPIGVEKLFF.

This CDR3 is CASSLALGSNYGYTF. The chain uses TRBV7-8 and TRBJ1-2. The CDR3 loop spans 15 amino acids. CDR1 SGHVS and CDR2 FQNEAQ come from the germline V gene.

The rearrangement links TRBV20-1 to TRBJ1-2; there is no DNA to check the TCRdb D call of TRBD1. The CDR3 covers 13 residues. Germline CDR1 DFQATT, CDR2 SNEGSKA (reference sequence). The CDR3 sequence: CSARPDGGIGYTF.

The chain combines TRBV19 with TRBJ2-2; the D call of TRBD1 rests on TCRdb alone, since no DNA is present to check it. Looked up from germline, CDR1 is LNHDA and CDR2 is SQIVND (reference sequence). This CDR3 is 15 amino acids long. The CDR3 protein is CASNAGTTNTGELFF.

CDR3 amino acids: CASKTGETGELFF. The V gene is TRBV6-1, the J gene TRBJ2-2; TCRdb selects TRBD1, and the lack of DNA leaves this call unchecked. The length of the CDR3 is 13 residues. Germline CDR1 is MNHNS and CDR2 is SASEGT.

The chain couples TRBV12-3 or TRBV12-4 to TRBJ2-1; TCRdb names TRBD2, which stays unverified in the absence of DNA. CDR3 size: 15 residues. The CDR3 protein is CASSRTGLSLYEQFF.

The chain is built from TRBV20-1 and TRBJ2-5; without DNA, the TCRdb call of TRBD2 cannot be checked. Germline V CDR1 and CDR2: DFQATT, SNEGSKA (reference sequence). This CDR3 comprises 18 residues. Here the CDR3 reads CSARDPSLAGGSRETQYF.

The rearrangement joins TRBV10-3 to TRBJ1-6; the D call of TRBD1 rests on TCRdb alone, since no DNA is present to check it. The length of the CDR3 is 15 residues. Germline CDR1 is ENHRY and CDR2 is SYGVKD. The CDR3 reads CAIARTGGDGSPLHF.